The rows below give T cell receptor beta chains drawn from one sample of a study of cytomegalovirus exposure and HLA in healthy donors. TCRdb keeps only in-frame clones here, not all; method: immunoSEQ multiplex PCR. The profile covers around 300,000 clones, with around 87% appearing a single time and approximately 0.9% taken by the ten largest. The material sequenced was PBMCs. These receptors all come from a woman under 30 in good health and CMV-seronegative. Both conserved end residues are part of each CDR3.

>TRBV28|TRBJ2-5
CASSSAPDSRQETQYF
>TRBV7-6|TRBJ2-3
CASSLSRLAGRTDTQYF
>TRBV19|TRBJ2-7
CASSMSPGTYEQYF
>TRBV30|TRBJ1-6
CAWSQKGGTPLHF
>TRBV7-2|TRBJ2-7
CASSSPLNYSYEQYF
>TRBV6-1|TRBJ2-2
CASSGKTSVATGELFF
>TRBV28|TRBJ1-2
CASSWDRGYGYTF
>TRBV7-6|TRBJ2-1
CASSPGPGTSGYNEQFF
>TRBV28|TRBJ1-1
CASSFGGVNTEAFF
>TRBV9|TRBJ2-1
CASSVGRGEQFF
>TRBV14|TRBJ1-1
CASSQLPGQGHTEAFF
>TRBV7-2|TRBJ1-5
CASSRQNQPQHF
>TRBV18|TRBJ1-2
CASSPLDRGSPYGYTF
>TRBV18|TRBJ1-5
CASSPGTGNQPQHF
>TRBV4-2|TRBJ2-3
CASSQGSGRARGDTQYF
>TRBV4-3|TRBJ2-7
CASSQGPTGIYEQYF
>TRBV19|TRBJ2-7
CASSIGQGLYEQYF
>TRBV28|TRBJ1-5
CASSFLLGLNQPQHF
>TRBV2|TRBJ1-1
CASNLDYTEAFF
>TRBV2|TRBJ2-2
CARGGTGELFF
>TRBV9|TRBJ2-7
CASSAGLAGGPYEQYF
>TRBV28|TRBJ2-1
CASQAGSNEQFF
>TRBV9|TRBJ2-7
CASSPQFGGREQYF
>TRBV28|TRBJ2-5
CASSPQGPWETQYF
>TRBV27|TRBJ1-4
CASSLSYRGFNEKLFF
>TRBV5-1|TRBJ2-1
CASSSLAPDNEQFF
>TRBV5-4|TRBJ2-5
CASSPSNGPQETQYF
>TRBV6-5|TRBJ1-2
CASSYWGQGAFGYTF
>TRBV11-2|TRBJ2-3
CASSLVPAAGGNTQYF
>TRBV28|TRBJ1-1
CASRSGTKNTEAFF
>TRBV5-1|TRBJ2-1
CASSLEDIEQFF
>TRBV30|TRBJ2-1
CAWRPYPGLINEQFF
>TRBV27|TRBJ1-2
CASSFSGGEVPYGYTF
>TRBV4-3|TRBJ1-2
CASSQEVLTRYGYTF
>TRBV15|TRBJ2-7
CATSPRGAIDEQYF
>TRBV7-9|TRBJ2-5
CASSLGGLLWQETQYF
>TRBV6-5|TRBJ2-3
CASSTRLDTQYF
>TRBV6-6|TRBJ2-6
CASGEAGANVLTF